This entry features one T cell receptor (beta chain) sequence. Its specificity is not known. Researchers made TCR cDNA using 5'RACE template switching, and this step added a universal primer site and UMIs. TCRdb reanalysed the 5' RACE reads using MiXCR and keeps one entry per CDR3 protein. Of some 150,000 distinct CDR3 sequences in the sample, more than 9.5% were seen once. These data belong to a study of T cells after yellow fever vaccination. Findings of the study overall: Weaker overall, the secondary response nonetheless peaked faster (day 5 versus 15).

Germline V gene lookup returns CDR1 MNHEY and CDR2 SMNVEV (reference sequence). CDR3 length: 15 residues. V was trimmed by 5 bases and J by 2 bases, leaving 13 bases between them. The gene calls are TRBV27 and TRBJ1-5, with D possibly being TRBD1 (5 bases). The sequencing used CD8+ T cells sorted from PBMCs, collected 15 days after the yellow fever booster vaccination. The clonotype was recovered from a man aged 18 to 30 who received the YFV17D yellow fever vaccine. The DNA for the CDR3 is TGTGCCAGCAGTCCGCTCCAGGGAGGCAATCAGCCCCAGCATTTT. Translation gives CASSPLQGGNQPQHF.